The T cell receptor beta chain under discussion was sequenced for a study of cytomegalovirus exposure and HLA in healthy donors. The study's findings and limits: In vitro testing confirmed a few CMV-associated chains as specific for CMV antigens.

Assay: immunoSEQ multiplex PCR; the TCRdb copy retains only in-frame clones and omits some. The sample includes around 62,000 clones, roughly 91% of them seen just once. Comments on this clone: Antigen specificity is unknown.

CDR1 and CDR2 (germline): MNHEY, SMNVEV (reference sequence). The CDR3 totals 14 residues. Deletions cut 5 bases from V and 1 base from J, with 11 bases between. The chain employs TRBV27 and TRBJ1-1; maybe TRBD1 (5 bases). The sequence was obtained from a woman between 18 and 29 years old in good health and CMV-seronegative. Sequenced: PBMCs. The CDR3 nucleotides are TGTGCCAGCAGTCCGACAGAGCAGAACACTGAAGCTTTCTTT. Its translation: CASSPTEQNTEAFF.